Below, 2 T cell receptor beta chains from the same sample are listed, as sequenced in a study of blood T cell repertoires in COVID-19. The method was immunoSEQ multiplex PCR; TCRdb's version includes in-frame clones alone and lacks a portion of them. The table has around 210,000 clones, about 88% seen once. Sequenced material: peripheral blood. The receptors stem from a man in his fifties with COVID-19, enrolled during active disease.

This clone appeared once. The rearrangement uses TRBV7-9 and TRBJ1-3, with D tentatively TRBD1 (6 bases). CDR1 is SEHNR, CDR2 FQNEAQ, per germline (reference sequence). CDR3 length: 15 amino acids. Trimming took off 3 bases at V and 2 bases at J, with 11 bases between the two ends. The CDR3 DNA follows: TGTGCCAGCAGCTTCCGGGACACTACTGGAAACACCATATATTTT. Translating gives CASSFRDTTGNTIYF.

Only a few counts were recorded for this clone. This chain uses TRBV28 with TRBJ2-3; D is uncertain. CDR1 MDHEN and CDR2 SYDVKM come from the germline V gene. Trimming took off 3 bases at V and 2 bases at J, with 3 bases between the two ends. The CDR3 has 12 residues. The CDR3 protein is CASSFNTDTQYF. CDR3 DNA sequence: TGTGCCAGCAGTTTCAACACAGATACGCAGTATTTT.